These 3 T cell receptor beta chains share one sample of origin, sequenced in a study of cytomegalovirus exposure and HLA in healthy donors (dated by TCRdb to about 2017). The method was the immunoSEQ multiplex PCR assay. For the multiplex PCR, a mixture combining 60 forward primers for TCR Vbeta segments and 13 reverse primers for TCR Jbeta segments was used. TCRdb carries this immuneACCESS record with in-frame sequences only. Its versions omit some clonotypes, under half of them owing to an unresolved V gene in the studies checked, with the rest unexplained. The sample yields roughly 73,000 clones; about four fifths were counted once. The ten largest make up 2.4% of the sample. Material: PBMCs. These receptor sequences come from a woman aged 45-59 years in good health and CMV-seronegative.

J is TRBJ1-1 and V is TRBV18; D remains unclear. Trimming left V 6 bases short and J 1 base short, with 3 bases between. Per the germline V gene, CDR1 is KGHSH and CDR2 is LQKENI. This CDR3 has 11 amino acids. The CDR3 sequence is CASSSNTEAFF. The CDR3 region has the DNA TGTGCCAGCTCCTCGAACACTGAAGCTTTCTTT.

The chain employs TRBV28 and TRBJ1-3; 10 nucleotides agree with TRBD1. CDR3 size: 17 residues. J lost 0 bases, V lost 7 bases, and 9 bases had no gene match. Per the germline V gene, CDR1 is MDHEN and CDR2 is SYDVKM. The CDR3 DNA sequence: TGTGCCAGCACCCTCTCGGGACAGGGGCACTCTGGAAACACCATATATTTT. This gives the protein CASTLSGQGHSGNTIYF.

The V call is TRBV6-5, the J call TRBJ1-2; no clear D gene. This CDR3 has 14 residues. The V end was cut by 0 bases, the J end by 7 bases, with 12 bases between. Germline CDR1 is MNHEY and CDR2 is SVGAGI. This chain's CDR3 is CASSYSGMGTGYTF. The CDR3, as DNA: TGTGCCAGCAGTTACTCGGGTATGGGCACTGGCTACACCTTC.